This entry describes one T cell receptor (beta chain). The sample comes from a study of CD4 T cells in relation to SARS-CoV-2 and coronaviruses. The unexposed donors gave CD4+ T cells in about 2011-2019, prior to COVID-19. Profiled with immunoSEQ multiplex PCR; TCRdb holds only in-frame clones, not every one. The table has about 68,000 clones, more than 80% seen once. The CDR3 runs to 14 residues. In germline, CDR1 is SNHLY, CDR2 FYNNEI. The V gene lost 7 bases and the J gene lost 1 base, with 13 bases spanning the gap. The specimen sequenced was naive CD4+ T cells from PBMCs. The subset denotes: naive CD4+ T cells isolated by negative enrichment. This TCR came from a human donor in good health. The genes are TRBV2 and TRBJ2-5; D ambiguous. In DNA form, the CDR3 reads TGTGCCAGCACTGTCCTAAGGGCCCAAGAGACCCAGTACTTC. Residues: CASTVLRAQETQYF.